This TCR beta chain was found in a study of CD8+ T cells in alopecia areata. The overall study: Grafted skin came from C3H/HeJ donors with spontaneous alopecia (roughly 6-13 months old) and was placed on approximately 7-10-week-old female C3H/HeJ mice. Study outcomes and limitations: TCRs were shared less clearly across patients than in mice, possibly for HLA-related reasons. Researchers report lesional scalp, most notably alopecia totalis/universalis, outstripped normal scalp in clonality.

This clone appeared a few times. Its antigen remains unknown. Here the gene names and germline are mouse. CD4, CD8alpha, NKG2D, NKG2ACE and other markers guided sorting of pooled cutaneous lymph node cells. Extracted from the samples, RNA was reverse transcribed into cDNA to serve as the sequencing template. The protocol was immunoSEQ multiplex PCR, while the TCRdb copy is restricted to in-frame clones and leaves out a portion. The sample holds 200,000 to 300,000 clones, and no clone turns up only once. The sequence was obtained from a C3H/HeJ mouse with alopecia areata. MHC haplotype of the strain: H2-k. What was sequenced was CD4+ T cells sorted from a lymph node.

The CDR3 region is CASSRAGVDAETLYF. The covered CDR3 bases are TGTGCTAGCAGTAGAGCTGGGGTTGATGCAGAA. J is TRBJ2-3 and V is TRBV17, with D possibly TRBD2 on 6 matching bases. The CDR3 end lies 4 residues beyond the end of the read and is filled in from the germline J gene. The germline CDR1 and CDR2 sequences are MNHDT and YYDKIL. The CDR3 is made up of 15 amino acids. V lost 1 base to trimming and J lost 2 bases, with 10 bases between them. The full variable domain, with the rest looked up from reference TRBV17 and TRBJ2-3, is DTTVKQNPRYKLARVGKPVNLICSQTMNHDTMYWYQKKPNQAPKLLLFYYDKILNREADTFEKFQSSRPNNSFCSLYIGSAGLEYSAMYLCASSRAGVDAETLYFGSGTRLTVL.